The text below deals with one TCR beta chain. This specimen comes from a study of T cells after yellow fever vaccination. This CDR3 spans 17 amino acids. CDR1 is KGHDR, CDR2 SFDVKD, per germline. With V trimmed by 2 bases and J by 3 bases, 5 bases remained unmatched. In TCRdb, the 5' RACE reads were re-called with MiXCR into one record per CDR3 protein. The sample contains about 550,000 distinct CDR3 sequences, 15% to 20% of which appear only once. Sequenced material: PBMCs, taken 15 days after the yellow fever booster vaccination. The source of this sequence is a young man who received the YFV17D yellow fever vaccine. V gene TRBV24-1 combines with J gene TRBJ2-1; 11 positions match TRBD2. The CDR3 protein is CATSDSRLAGLYNEQFF. The CDR3 nucleotides read TGTGCCACCAGTGATTCGCGACTAGCGGGACTCTACAATGAGCAGTTCTTC.